The next 9 T cell receptor beta chains were all read from a single sample in a study of cytomegalovirus exposure and HLA in healthy donors. The PCR was carried out with 60 Vbeta primers and 13 Jbeta primers. Assay: immunoSEQ multiplex PCR; the TCRdb copy retains only in-frame clones and omits some. Of 130,000 to 150,000 clones listed, about 80% were seen once; the top ten hold 2.4%. Input material: PBMCs. Source of these receptors: a woman between 18 and 29 years old in good health and CMV-seropositive.

The CDR3, as DNA: TGCGCCAGCAGCCACCCGGGGACAGGGGACTATGGCTACACCTTC. It is translated as CASSHPGTGDYGYTF. The V gene is TRBV4-1, the J gene TRBJ1-2; 10 nucleotides line up with TRBD1. The V and J ends lost 3 bases and 3 bases, in that order; junction bases with no gene match: 4. This CDR3 contains 15 residues. CDR1 is MGHRA, CDR2 YSYEKL, per germline.

The table lists this clone with a few counts. Other DNA sequences in this specimen translate into the identical CDR3. This chain uses TRBV5-1 with TRBJ1-1; D uncertain. The CDR3 spans 13 residues. Trimming left V 4 bases short and J 3 bases short, with 10 bases between. The germline CDR1 and CDR2 sequences are SGHRS and YFSETQ. CDR3 sequence: CASSLGRDTEAFF. CDR3 nucleotide sequence: TGCGCCAGCAGCCTGGGGAGGGACACTGAAGCTTTCTTT.

The sample holds a few counts of this clone. The CDR3 sequence is CASSGGSGQAGAGEYF. CDR3 DNA sequence: TGCGCCAGCAGCGGGGGTTCGGGACAGGCGGGGGCGGGGGAGTACTTC. This chain joins TRBV4-1 and TRBJ2-7; weak D call: TRBD1 (8 bases). CDR1 is MGHRA, CDR2 YSYEKL, per germline. V was trimmed by 5 bases and J by 11 bases, leaving 28 bases between them. This CDR3 spans 16 amino acids.

J is TRBJ1-2 and V is TRBV5-4; no clear D. Germline CDR1 reads SGHNT; CDR2 reads YYREEE (reference sequence). V lost 4 bases and J lost 4, with 14 bases in between. This CDR3 spans 14 amino acids. Written as DNA, the CDR3 is TGTGCCAGCAGCGGTGGGGAGGCTCGCTATGGCTACACCTTC. This encodes CASSGGEARYGYTF.

This clone was counted a single time. This rearrangement joins TRBV9 to TRBJ2-7; possible D gene TRBD2, 5 bases. The V gene lost 0 bases and the J gene lost 4 bases, with 11 bases spanning the gap. In germline, CDR1 is SGDLS, CDR2 YYNGEE. The CDR3 consists of 14 residues. CDR3 residues: CASSVDSRGYEQYF. DNA for the CDR3: TGTGCCAGCAGCGTAGATTCCAGAGGGTACGAGCAGTACTTC.

V and J are TRBV28 and TRBJ1-2; no clear D. Trimming pared 3 bases from V and 4 bases from J, leaving 9 bases between. This CDR3 is built from 13 residues. CDR1 and CDR2 (germline): MDHEN, SYDVKM. CDR3 nucleotides: TGTGCCAGCAGTTTTGGGGAGGTCTATGGCTACACCTTC. Protein: CASSFGEVYGYTF.

The V call is TRBV7-2, the J call TRBJ1-1; perhaps TRBD1 as D (5 bases). Germline CDR1 is SGHTA and CDR2 is FQGNSA. The CDR3 runs 15 residues. Trimming cost V 3 bases and J 1 base, with 12 bases left between them. CDR3 nucleotide sequence: TGTGCCAGCAGCTTGCCAGCAACAGGGAACACTGAAGCTTTCTTT. Its translation: CASSLPATGNTEAFF.

A remark on this clone: The germline gene is not matched at one end of the junction; a read error may be the cause. The chain couples TRBV4-1 to TRBJ2-5, with 11 bases that match TRBD2. The CDR3 extends over 15 amino acids. Germline values: CDR1 MGHRA, CDR2 YSYEKL. The CDR3 loop reads CATTYSGGDHETQYF. The CDR3 bases are TGCGCCACTACCTATAGCGGGGGGGACCACGAGACCCAGTACTTC.

The V gene is TRBV25-1, the J gene TRBJ1-1, with a weak D call TRBD1 (5 bases). The CDR3 has 15 amino acids. Per germline, CDR1 MGHDK and CDR2 SYGVNS. V was trimmed by 2 bases and J by 5 bases, leaving 15 bases between them. The DNA for the CDR3 is TGTGCCAGCAGTGAAAGGGCAGAGACAGAAACTGAAGCTTTCTTT. This translates into CASSERAETETEAFF.